The 15 T cell receptor beta chains in this list originate from one sample, sequenced in a study of cytomegalovirus exposure and HLA in healthy donors. The PCR had 60 Vbeta and 13 Jbeta primers. Produced via immunoSEQ multiplex PCR; TCRdb's table is partial and in-frame only. The sample records under 150,000 clones, roughly 76% being singletons. Sequenced sample: PBMCs. The origin of the receptors is a woman in her thirties or forties in good health and CMV-seronegative.

This clone has only a few counts. The V call is TRBV2, the J call TRBJ2-2; D gene ambiguous. The germline CDR1 and CDR2 sequences are SNHLY and FYNNEI. Trimming took off 5 bases at V and 6 bases at J, with 4 bases between the two ends. This CDR3 is 11 amino acids long. The CDR3 DNA is TGTGCCAGCAGTTACTCCGGGGAGCTGTTTTTT. Amino acid sequence: CASSYSGELFF.

This clone has a handful of counts. V is TRBV5-6 and J is TRBJ2-1, with 10 bases lining up with TRBD2. The CDR3 is 15 residues long. CDR1 SGHDT and CDR2 YYEEEE come from the germline V gene. The J segment lost 3 bases and the V segment lost 1 base, leaving 1 base of the junction unmatched. CDR3 residues: CASSLTSGVYNEQFF. The CDR3, as DNA: TGTGCCAGCAGCTTGACTAGCGGGGTCTACAATGAGCAGTTCTTC.

The rearrangement joins TRBV7-9 to TRBJ2-1; 9 bases are a match to TRBD2. The CDR3 has 14 amino acids. With V trimmed by 3 bases and J by 4 bases, 1 base remained unmatched. Germline V gene lookup returns CDR1 SEHNR and CDR2 FQNEAQ (reference sequence). As DNA, the CDR3 is TGTGCCAGCAGCTTTAGCGGGGGTTACAATGAGCAGTTCTTC. Translating it yields CASSFSGGYNEQFF.

This clone was observed a handful of times. V is TRBV5-1 and J is TRBJ2-1, with TRBD1 matching 10 bases. Germline CDR1 and CDR2: SGHRS and YFSETQ. Losses at the gene ends were 5 bases for V and 9 bases for J; bases not matched to a gene: 5. The CDR3 is 13 amino acids. For the CDR3, the DNA is TGCGCCAGCAGTCGACAGGGGGCAAGTGAGCAGTTCTTC. Its protein is CASSRQGASEQFF.

This chain joins TRBV28 and TRBJ1-2; D unclear. V gave up 8 bases and J gave up 6 bases, with 16 bases separating them. There are 13 residues in the CDR3. Per the germline V gene, CDR1 is MDHEN and CDR2 is SYDVKM. In nucleotides, the CDR3 is TGTGCCAGCGAGGGTCGCTCAAGACATGGCTACACCTTC. Its translation is CASEGRSRHGYTF.

This sequence joins TRBV13 and TRBJ2-2, with 10 bases lining up with TRBD2. Per germline, CDR1 PRHDT and CDR2 FYEKMQ (reference sequence). J gave up 4 bases and V 2 bases, and 13 bases lay outside the gene matches. The CDR3 is 19 residues long. The CDR3: CASSLRSLLAGKVTGELFF. In DNA form, the CDR3 reads TGTGCCAGCAGCTTAAGGTCCCTACTAGCGGGGAAGGTCACCGGGGAGCTGTTTTTT.

This clone has more than one count but fewer than ten. The chain links TRBV10-3 to TRBJ2-3; 11 positions match TRBD2. The germline V gene encodes CDR1 ENHRY and CDR2 SYGVKD. V shed 0 bases, J shed 6 bases, and the junction held 5 bases outside the gene matches. This CDR3 is built from 16 residues. CDR3 sequence: CAISESASGGMDTQYF. The CDR3 bases are TGTGCCATCAGTGAGTCAGCTAGCGGGGGGATGGATACGCAGTATTTT.

The chain uses TRBV18 and TRBJ1-2; D uncertain. Trimming removed 0 bases at V and 1 base at J, with 6 bases between. Germline lookup yields CDR1 KGHSH and CDR2 LQKENI. CDR3 length: 14 residues. CDR3 DNA: TGTGCCAGCTCACCACCGGCAGTTAACTATGGCTACACCTTC. As protein: CASSPPAVNYGYTF.

V usage is TRBV29-1 and J usage is TRBJ1-3, with unresolved D. V was trimmed by 5 bases and J by 4 bases, leaving 12 bases between them. Germline CDR1 SQVTM, CDR2 ANQGSEA. The CDR3 loop spans 13 amino acids. In DNA, the CDR3 is TGCAGCGTTTTGGAGGGCGCGGGAAACACCATATATTTT. Translated: CSVLEGAGNTIYF.

The V call is TRBV9, the J call TRBJ1-1, with a tentative D call TRBD1 (5 bases). Trimming cost V 3 bases and J 8 bases, with 17 bases left between them. Germline V CDR1 and CDR2: SGDLS, YYNGEE. CDR3 length: 14 amino acids. The CDR3 DNA sequence: TGTGCCAGCAGCGCCGGACTCATTGGGGGGGAAGCTTTCTTT. This translates into CASSAGLIGGEAFF.

Only one count was recorded for this clone. V usage is TRBV5-1 and J usage is TRBJ1-2, with D tentatively TRBD1 (6 bases). Germline CDR1 reads SGHRS; CDR2 reads YFSETQ. Trimming cost V 4 bases and J 1 base, with 8 bases left between them. This CDR3 spans 13 amino acids. CDR3 residues: CASSVQGNYGYTF. CDR3 bases: TGCGCCAGCAGCGTACAGGGTAACTATGGCTACACCTTC.

The chain combines TRBV6-5 with TRBJ2-1; 10 bases map to TRBD2. CDR1 and CDR2 (germline): MNHEY, SVGAGI. This CDR3 contains 14 residues. V was clipped by 5 bases and J by 5 bases; unmatched bases: 3. CDR3 amino acids: CASSAAGGNNEQFF. In nucleotides, the CDR3 is TGTGCCAGCAGTGCAGCGGGGGGGAACAATGAGCAGTTCTTC.

The chain has TRBV9 and TRBJ2-2, with D possibly matching TRBD2 (6 bases). The V gene lost 6 bases and the J gene lost 1 base, with 13 bases spanning the gap. The CDR3 has 15 amino acids. Germline V gene data show CDR1 as SGDLS and CDR2 as YYNGEE. For the CDR3, the DNA is TGTGCCAGCACGGGCGGGGCCCTGAACACCGGGGAGCTGTTTTTT. Its protein product is CASTGGALNTGELFF.

The CDR3 sequence: CASSFTAGQGAYEQYF. The CDR3, as DNA: TGTGCCAGCAGCTTTACCGCGGGACAGGGGGCTTACGAGCAGTACTTC. The chain uses TRBV5-6 and TRBJ2-7; 12 positions match TRBD1. Germline values: CDR1 SGHDT, CDR2 YYEEEE. Trimming cost V 2 bases and J 4 bases; bases outside gene matches: 7. There are 16 residues in the CDR3.

CDR3 protein: CASRVPGGPYGYTF. The CDR3 DNA is TGTGCCAGTAGGGTGCCCGGAGGGCCCTATGGCTACACCTTC. This chain joins TRBV19 and TRBJ1-2; D is unclear. The germline V gene has CDR1 LNHDA and CDR2 SQIVND (reference sequence). The CDR3 runs to 14 residues. With 6 bases removed from V and 4 bases from J, the gap between germline ends came to 15 bases.